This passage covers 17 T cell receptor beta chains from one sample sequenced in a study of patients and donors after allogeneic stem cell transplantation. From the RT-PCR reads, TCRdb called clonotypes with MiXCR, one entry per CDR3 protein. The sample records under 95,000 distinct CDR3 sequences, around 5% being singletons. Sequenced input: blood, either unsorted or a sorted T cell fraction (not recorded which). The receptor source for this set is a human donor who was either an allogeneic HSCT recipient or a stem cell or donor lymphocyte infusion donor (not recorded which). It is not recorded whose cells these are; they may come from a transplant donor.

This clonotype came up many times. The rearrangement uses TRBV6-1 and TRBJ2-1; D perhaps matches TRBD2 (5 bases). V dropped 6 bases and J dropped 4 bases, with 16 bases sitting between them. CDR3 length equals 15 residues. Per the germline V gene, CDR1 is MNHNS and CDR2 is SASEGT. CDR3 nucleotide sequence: TGTGCCAGCAGCCCCTTGGGGAGAGGGTACAATGAGCAGTTCTTC. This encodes CASSPLGRGYNEQFF.

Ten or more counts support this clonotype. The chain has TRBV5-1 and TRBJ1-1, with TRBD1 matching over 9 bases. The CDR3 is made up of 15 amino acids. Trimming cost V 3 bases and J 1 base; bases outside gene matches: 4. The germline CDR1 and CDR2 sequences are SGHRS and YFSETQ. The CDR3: CASSWGQGSNTEAFF. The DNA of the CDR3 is TGCGCCAGCAGCTGGGGACAGGGCTCGAACACTGAAGCTTTCTTT.

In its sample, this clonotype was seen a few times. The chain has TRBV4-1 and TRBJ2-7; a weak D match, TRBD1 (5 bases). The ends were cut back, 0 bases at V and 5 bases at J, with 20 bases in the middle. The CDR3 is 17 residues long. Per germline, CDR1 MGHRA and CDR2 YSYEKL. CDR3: CASSQENRARVGDEQYF. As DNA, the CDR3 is TGCGCCAGCAGCCAAGAAAACCGCGCTCGGGTAGGGGACGAGCAGTACTTC.

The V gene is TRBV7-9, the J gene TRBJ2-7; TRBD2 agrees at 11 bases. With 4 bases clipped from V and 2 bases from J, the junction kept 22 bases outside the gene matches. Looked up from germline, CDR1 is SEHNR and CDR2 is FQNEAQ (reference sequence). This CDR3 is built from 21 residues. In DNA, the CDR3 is TGTGCCAGCAGCTCCTTACCCACAACCACCCTTACTAGCGGGAGTACCTACGAGCAGTACTTC. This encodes CASSSLPTTTLTSGSTYEQYF.

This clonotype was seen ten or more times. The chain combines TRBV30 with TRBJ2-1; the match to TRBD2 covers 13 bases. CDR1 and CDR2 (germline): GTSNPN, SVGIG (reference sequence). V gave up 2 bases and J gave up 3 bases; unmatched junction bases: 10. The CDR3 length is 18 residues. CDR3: CAWSRGLAGLPGYNEQFF. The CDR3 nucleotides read TGTGCCTGGAGTAGGGGACTAGCGGGACTTCCCGGCTACAATGAGCAGTTCTTC.

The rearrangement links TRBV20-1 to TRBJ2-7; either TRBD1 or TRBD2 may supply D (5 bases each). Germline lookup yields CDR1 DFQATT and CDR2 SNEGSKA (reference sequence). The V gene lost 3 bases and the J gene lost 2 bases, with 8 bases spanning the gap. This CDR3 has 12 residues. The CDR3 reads CSASRGPYEQYF. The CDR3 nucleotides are TGCAGTGCTAGTAGGGGACCCTACGAGCAGTACTTC.

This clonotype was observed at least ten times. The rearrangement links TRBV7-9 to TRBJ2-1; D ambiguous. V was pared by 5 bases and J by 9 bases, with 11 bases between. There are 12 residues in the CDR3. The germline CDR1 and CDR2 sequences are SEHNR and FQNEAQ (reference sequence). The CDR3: CASSMPGPEQFF. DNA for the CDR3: TGTGCCAGCAGCATGCCGGGCCCTGAGCAGTTCTTC.

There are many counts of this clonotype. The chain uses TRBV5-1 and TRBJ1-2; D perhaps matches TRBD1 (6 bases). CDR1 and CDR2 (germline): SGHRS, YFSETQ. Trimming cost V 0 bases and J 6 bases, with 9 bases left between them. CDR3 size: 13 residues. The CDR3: CASSLVTGDGYTF. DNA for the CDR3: TGCGCCAGCAGCTTGGTGACAGGCGATGGCTACACCTTC. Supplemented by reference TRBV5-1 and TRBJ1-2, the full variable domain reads KAGVTQTPRYLIKTRGQQVTLSCSPISGHRSVSWYQQTPGQGLQFLFEYFSETQRNKGNFPGRFSGRQFSNSRSEMNVSTLELGDSALYLCASSLVTGDGYTFGSGTRLTVV.

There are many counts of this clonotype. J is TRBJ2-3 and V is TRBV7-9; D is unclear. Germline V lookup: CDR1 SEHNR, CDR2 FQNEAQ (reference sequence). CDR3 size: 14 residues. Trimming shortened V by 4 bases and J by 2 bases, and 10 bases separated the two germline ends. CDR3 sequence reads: CASSWSVSTDTQYF. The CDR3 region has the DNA TGTGCCAGCAGCTGGAGCGTTTCCACAGATACGCAGTATTTT.

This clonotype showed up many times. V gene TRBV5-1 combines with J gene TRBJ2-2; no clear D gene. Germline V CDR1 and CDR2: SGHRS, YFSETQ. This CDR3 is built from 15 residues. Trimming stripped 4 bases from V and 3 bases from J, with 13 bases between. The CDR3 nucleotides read TGCGCCAGCAGCAATATCGGCCTAGACACCGGGGAGCTGTTTTTT. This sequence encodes CASSNIGLDTGELFF.

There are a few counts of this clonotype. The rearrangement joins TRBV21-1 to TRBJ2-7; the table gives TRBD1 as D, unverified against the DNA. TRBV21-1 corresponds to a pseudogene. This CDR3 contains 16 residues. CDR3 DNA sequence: TGTGCCAGCAGCACATCCCCGGGGACAGCCTCCTACGAGCAGTACTTC. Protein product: CASSTSPGTASYEQYF.

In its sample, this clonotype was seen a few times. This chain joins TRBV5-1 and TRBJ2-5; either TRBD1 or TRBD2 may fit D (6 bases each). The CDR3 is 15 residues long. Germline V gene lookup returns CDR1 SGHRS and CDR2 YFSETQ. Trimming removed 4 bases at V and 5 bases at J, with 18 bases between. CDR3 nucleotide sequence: TGCGCCAGCAGCCCAGGTGGGGGCAGCGGGGAGACCCAGTACTTC. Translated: CASSPGGGSGETQYF.

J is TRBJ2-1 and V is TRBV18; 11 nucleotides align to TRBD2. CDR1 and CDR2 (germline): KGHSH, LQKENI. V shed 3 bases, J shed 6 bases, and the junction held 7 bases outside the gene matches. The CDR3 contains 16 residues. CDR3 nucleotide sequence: TGTGCCAGCTCACCTGAACTAGCGGGAGTGGGCAATGAGCAGTTCTTC. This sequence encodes CASSPELAGVGNEQFF.

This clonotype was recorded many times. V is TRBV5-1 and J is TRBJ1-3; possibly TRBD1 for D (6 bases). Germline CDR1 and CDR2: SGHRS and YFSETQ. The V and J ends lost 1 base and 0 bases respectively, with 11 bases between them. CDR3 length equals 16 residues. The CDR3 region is CASSLTGFGSGNTIYF. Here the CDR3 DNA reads TGCGCCAGCAGCTTGACAGGGTTTGGCTCTGGAAACACCATATATTTT.

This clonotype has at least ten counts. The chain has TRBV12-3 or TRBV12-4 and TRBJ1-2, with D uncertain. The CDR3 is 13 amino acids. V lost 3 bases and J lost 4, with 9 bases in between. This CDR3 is CASSFGQSYGYTF. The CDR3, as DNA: TGTGCCAGCAGTTTTGGGCAGTCCTATGGCTACACCTTC.

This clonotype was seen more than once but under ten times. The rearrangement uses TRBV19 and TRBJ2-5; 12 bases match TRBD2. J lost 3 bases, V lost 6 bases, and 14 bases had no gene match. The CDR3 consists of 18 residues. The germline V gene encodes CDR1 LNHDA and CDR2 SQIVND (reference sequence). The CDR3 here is CASSQVGRGLAGKETQYF. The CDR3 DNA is TGTGCCAGTAGCCAAGTCGGCAGAGGACTAGCGGGGAAAGAGACCCAGTACTTC.

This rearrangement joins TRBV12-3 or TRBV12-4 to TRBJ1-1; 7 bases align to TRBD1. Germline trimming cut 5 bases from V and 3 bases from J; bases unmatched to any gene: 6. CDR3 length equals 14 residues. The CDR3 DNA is TGTGCCAGCAGTAAGAACAGGGGCCACACTGAAGCTTTCTTT. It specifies CASSKNRGHTEAFF.